Shown below are 27 T cell receptor beta chains from a single sample sequenced in a study of OX40 agonist ivuxolimab in advanced cancers. Profiled with immunoSEQ multiplex PCR; TCRdb holds only in-frame clones, not every one. The sample records 29,000 or so clones, around 90% being singletons. This sample comprised CD4+ or CD8+ T cells sorted from blood, obtained in a trial of the OX40 agonist ivuxolimab. The source is an adult with an advanced solid tumor such as melanoma, head and neck, liver or kidney cancer.

V and J are TRBV7-9 and TRBJ1-1; tentative D call: TRBD1 (6 bases). Trimming took off 5 bases at V and 3 bases at J, with 13 bases between the two ends. CDR1 is SEHNR, CDR2 FQNEAQ, per germline (reference sequence). The CDR3 is 14 amino acids. DNA for the CDR3: TGTGCCAGCAGCCCTACAGGGAGGGACACTGAAGCTTTCTTT. This gives the protein CASSPTGRDTEAFF.

V usage is TRBV7-2 and J usage is TRBJ2-6; D assignment may be TRBD1 or TRBD2 (6 bases each). Germline V gene data show CDR1 as SGHTA and CDR2 as FQGNSA. The CDR3 spans 15 residues. Deletions cut 5 bases from V and 2 bases from J, with 10 bases between. Here the CDR3 reads CASSRGDAGANVLTF. The CDR3 bases are TGTGCCAGCAGCAGGGGGGACGCTGGGGCCAACGTCCTGACTTTC. Filled out from reference TRBV7-2 and TRBJ2-6, the complete variable domain reads GAGVSQSPSNKVTEKGKDVELRCDPISGHTALYWYRQSLGQGLEFLIYFQGNSAPDKSGLPSDRFSAERTGGSVSTLTIQRTQQEDSAVYLCASSRGDAGANVLTFGAGSRLTVL.

This clone was seen once. The V gene is TRBV5-6, the J gene TRBJ2-1; 12 bases align to TRBD2. Looked up from germline, CDR1 is SGHDT and CDR2 is YYEEEE. The CDR3 has 15 amino acids. The V gene end was trimmed by 0 bases and the J gene end by 9 bases; junction bases not matched to a gene: 4. The CDR3 protein is CASSLGLAGEFEQFF. The CDR3, as DNA: TGTGCCAGCAGCTTGGGACTAGCGGGGGAATTTGAGCAGTTCTTC.

The rearrangement joins TRBV10-1 to TRBJ1-1; D not certain. CDR3 length equals 11 residues. The germline V gene encodes CDR1 WNHNN and CDR2 SYGVQD (reference sequence). Trimming shortened V by 10 bases and J by 5 bases, and 11 bases separated the two germline ends. CDR3 loop: CAKSSSTEAFF. Written as DNA, the CDR3 is TGCGCCAAATCGAGCAGTACTGAAGCTTTCTTT.

V and J are TRBV14 and TRBJ1-3; D not resolved. Trimming stripped 1 base from V and 0 bases from J, with 10 bases between. There are 16 residues in the CDR3. Germline assignment: CDR1 SGHDN and CDR2 FVKESK. The CDR3 sequence is CASSQGPAYSGNTIYF. The CDR3 coding sequence is TGTGCCAGCAGCCAAGGTCCCGCATACTCTGGAAACACCATATATTTT.

This chain uses TRBV7-9 with TRBJ2-7; the match to TRBD2 covers 12 bases. Germline V gives CDR1 SEHNR, CDR2 FQNEAQ (reference sequence). The CDR3 is 16 amino acids. V lost 5 bases to trimming and J lost 2 bases; unmatched junction nucleotides: 7. CDR3 DNA: TGTGCCAGCAGCCCAACTAGCGGGAGGTCCCCCTACGAGCAGTACTTC. Translating gives CASSPTSGRSPYEQYF.

The rearrangement uses TRBV5-1 and TRBJ1-1; D is possibly TRBD1 (6 bases). The CDR3 is 12 amino acids. V lost 5 bases, J lost 5 bases, and 10 bases lay in between. The germline gives CDR1 SGHRS, CDR2 YFSETQ. This CDR3 reads CASREGGTEAFF. Here the CDR3 DNA reads TGCGCCAGCAGGGAGGGGGGAACTGAAGCTTTCTTT.

This chain uses TRBV6-6 with TRBJ2-6; D not resolved. The germline CDR1 and CDR2 sequences are MNHNY and SVGAGI (reference sequence). This CDR3 is 15 amino acids long. Trimming pared 0 bases from V and 0 bases from J, leaving 3 bases between. The CDR3 reads CASSYSSSGANVLTF. CDR3 in DNA: TGTGCCAGCAGTTACTCGAGCTCTGGGGCCAACGTCCTGACTTTC.

This chain connects TRBV7-6 to TRBJ1-1, with D possibly being TRBD1 (6 bases). The CDR3 runs to 13 residues. V lost 8 bases, J lost 5 bases, and 15 bases lay in between. Germline CDR1 reads SGHVS; CDR2 reads FNYEAQ. In nucleotides, the CDR3 is TGTGCCAGCGCTCAGGGGTTCAGGACTGAAGCTTTCTTT. Encoded protein: CASAQGFRTEAFF.

The V call is TRBV13, the J call TRBJ1-4; D is ambiguous. Germline CDR1 and CDR2: PRHDT and FYEKMQ (reference sequence). The CDR3 runs 15 residues. Deletions cut 4 bases from V and 0 bases from J, with 9 bases between. The CDR3 is CASSSRGTTNEKLFF. DNA of the CDR3: TGTGCCAGCAGCTCTCGGGGAACAACTAATGAAAAACTGTTTTTT.

This clone turned up a few times. This chain links TRBV11-2 with TRBJ2-5, with 9 bases lining up with TRBD2. This CDR3 is built from 14 residues. After removal of 5 bases from V and 4 bases from J, the junction contained 5 bases not matched to a gene. Germline CDR1 is SGHAT and CDR2 is FQNNGV. CDR3 sequence reads: CASSPGLAPETQYF. The CDR3 DNA sequence: TGTGCCAGCAGCCCGGGACTAGCCCCAGAGACCCAGTACTTC.

J is TRBJ2-4 and V is TRBV9, with 11 nucleotides matching TRBD1. Losses at the gene ends were 3 bases for V and 6 bases for J; bases not matched to a gene: 5. The germline V gene encodes CDR1 SGDLS and CDR2 YYNGEE. The CDR3 runs 15 residues. The CDR3 coding sequence is TGTGCCAGCAGCGCAGGGACAGGGGGACCAAACATTCAGTACTTC. Translated, it gives CASSAGTGGPNIQYF.

Comments on this clone: One junction end does not reproduce the germline sequence, and a read error may be involved. J is TRBJ2-7 and V is TRBV4-3; tentative D call: TRBD1 (6 bases). Germline CDR1 LGHNA, CDR2 YSLEER. CDR3 length: 15 amino acids. In DNA, the CDR3 is TGCGCCAGCAGTCAAGATACCCACAGGGAGTCCGAGCAGTACTTC. Its translation is CASSQDTHRESEQYF.

CDR3 in amino acids: CASSYRADRMNTEAFF. Here the CDR3 DNA reads TGTGCCAGCAGTTACCGAGCGGACAGGATGAACACTGAAGCTTTCTTT. The rearrangement uses TRBV6-5 and TRBJ1-1; 7 bases are a match to TRBD1. V trimming: 2 bases; J trimming: 0 bases; junction bases outside the gene matches: 6. Germline lookup yields CDR1 MNHEY and CDR2 SVGAGI. The CDR3 covers 16 residues.

This clone was observed once. The rearrangement uses TRBV2 and TRBJ1-1; no firm D call. Germline assignment: CDR1 SNHLY and CDR2 FYNNEI. V was pared by 2 bases and J by 3 bases, with 19 bases between. CDR3 length equals 17 residues. The CDR3 loop reads CASSENPTPGKDTEAFF. As DNA, the CDR3 is TGTGCCAGCAGTGAAAATCCCACGCCCGGTAAGGACACTGAAGCTTTCTTT.

The CDR3 DNA reads as TGCGCCAGCAGCCCACGAGACAGCCCCTTAGGGTACAATGAGCAGTTCTTC. As protein: CASSPRDSPLGYNEQFF. The chain has TRBV4-1 and TRBJ2-1, with a weak D call TRBD1 (5 bases). This CDR3 spans 17 amino acids. V was cut by 4 bases and J by 4 bases, with 20 bases left in between. The germline gives CDR1 MGHRA, CDR2 YSYEKL.

The chain links TRBV16 to TRBJ1-6; 7 bases match TRBD1. The germline gives CDR1 KGHSY, CDR2 FQNENV. The V and J ends lost 8 bases and 6 bases, in that order; junction bases with no gene match: 7. The CDR3 contains 14 residues. The CDR3 loop reads CASDTNRGNSPLHF. The CDR3, as DNA: TGTGCCAGCGATACCAACAGGGGTAATTCACCCCTCCACTTT.

J is TRBJ2-2 and V is TRBV7-7; no clear D gene. Looked up from germline, CDR1 is SSHAT and CDR2 is FNYEAQ (reference sequence). Trimming cost V 1 base and J 2 bases, with 8 bases left between them. The CDR3 consists of 15 residues. The DNA of the CDR3 is TGTGCCAGCAGCTTAGGCCAGATCAACACCGGGGAGCTGTTTTTT. It translates to CASSLGQINTGELFF.

This sequence joins TRBV5-4 and TRBJ1-2; D unclear. Germline CDR1 and CDR2: SGHNT and YYREEE (reference sequence). Trimming removed 0 bases at V and 4 bases at J, with 16 bases between. The CDR3 contains 16 residues. The CDR3 spells CASSLEGGEDFYGYTF. The CDR3 DNA sequence: TGTGCCAGCAGCTTGGAGGGCGGGGAGGATTTCTATGGCTACACCTTC. The full variable domain, rest sourced from reference TRBV5-4 and TRBJ1-2, is ETGVTQSPTHLIKTRGQQVTLRCSSQSGHNTVSWYQQALGQGPQFIFQYYREEENGRGNFPPRFSGLQFPNYSSELNVNALELDDSALYLCASSLEGGEDFYGYTFGSGTRLTVV.

The V and J genes are TRBV6-1 and TRBJ2-7; D ambiguous. V was clipped by 5 bases and J by 1 base, with 9 bases between them. The germline V gene has CDR1 MNHNS and CDR2 SASEGT. This CDR3 is 13 amino acids long. The CDR3, as DNA: TGTGCCAGCAGTCCGGCCCATTCCTACGAGCAGTACTTC. This codes for CASSPAHSYEQYF.

The J gene is TRBJ2-1, the V gene TRBV6-4; D is uncertain. Trimming took 2 bases from V and 3 from J, leaving 5 bases between them. The CDR3 is 13 amino acids. Germline CDR1 and CDR2: MRHNA and SNTAGT. The CDR3 coding sequence is TGTGCCAGCAGTGACGGGATCTACAATGAGCAGTTCTTC. The encoded protein is CASSDGIYNEQFF.

In this sample, this clone turned up a few times. The chain combines TRBV5-1 with TRBJ2-7, with 9 bases lining up with TRBD2. Germline V lookup: CDR1 SGHRS, CDR2 YFSETQ. J gave up 0 bases and V 0 bases, and 4 bases lay outside the gene matches. CDR3 length: 16 amino acids. DNA of the CDR3: TGCGCCAGCAGCTTGGGGCATAGCGGGGGCTCCTACGAGCAGTACTTC. The encoded protein is CASSLGHSGGSYEQYF.

J is TRBJ2-3 and V is TRBV6-5; 8 bases are a match to TRBD1. Per the germline V gene, CDR1 is MNHEY and CDR2 is SVGAGI. V lost 0 bases, J lost 4 bases, and 6 bases stayed unmatched. The CDR3 loop spans 16 amino acids. The CDR3 DNA reads as TGTGCCAGCAGTTACTCGCCAGGACAGGGCCCAGATACGCAGTATTTT. Translating it yields CASSYSPGQGPDTQYF.

V gene TRBV6-5 combines with J gene TRBJ2-2; 9 bases line up with TRBD1. With 4 bases clipped from V and 3 bases from J, the junction kept 3 bases outside the gene matches. This CDR3 is built from 15 residues. Germline CDR1 MNHEY, CDR2 SVGAGI. DNA for the CDR3: TGTGCCAGCAGTTTCCGGGACAGGGACACCGGGGAGCTGTTTTTT. It codes for CASSFRDRDTGELFF.

The rearrangement uses TRBV5-1 and TRBJ2-1; 7 bases map to TRBD1. J lost 3 bases, V lost 4 bases, and 10 bases had no gene match. The CDR3 is 16 amino acids. In germline, CDR1 is SGHRS, CDR2 YFSETQ. The CDR3, as DNA: TGCGCCAGCAGCCCCGGGACAGAATGGTTCTACAATGAGCAGTTCTTC. Translated, it gives CASSPGTEWFYNEQFF. Full variable domain (outside the CDR3, taken from reference TRBV5-1 and TRBJ2-1): KAGVTQTPRYLIKTRGQQVTLSCSPISGHRSVSWYQQTPGQGLQFLFEYFSETQRNKGNFPGRFSGRQFSNSRSEMNVSTLELGDSALYLCASSPGTEWFYNEQFFGPGTRLTVL.

This clone was found a few times. This chain links TRBV18 with TRBJ1-2; perhaps TRBD1 as D (5 bases). The CDR3 is 15 residues long. Germline-derived CDR1 and CDR2 are KGHSH and LQKENI. The V end was cut by 3 bases, the J end by 5 bases, with 16 bases between. CDR3 loop: CASSPLTGDNYGYTF. CDR3 sequence (DNA): TGTGCCAGCTCACCTCTGACGGGGGATAATTATGGCTACACCTTC.

The rearrangement joins TRBV18 to TRBJ1-5; possibly TRBD1 for D (5 bases). The ends were cut back, 4 bases at V and 4 bases at J, with 14 bases in the middle. The CDR3 is 15 amino acids. Germline V gives CDR1 KGHSH, CDR2 LQKENI. DNA of the CDR3: TGTGCCAGCTCACAAACGAACGGGGGAAATCAGCCCCAGCATTTT. It specifies CASSQTNGGNQPQHF.